The 22 T cell receptor beta chains reported below all come from one sample, sequenced in a study of immune evolution from preneoplasia to lung adenocarcinoma. TCRdb's copy holds only in-frame clones and misses some; the assay was immunoSEQ multiplex PCR. The table includes roughly 40,000 clones, less than 85% detected once. What was sequenced was FFPE invasive lung adenocarcinoma tissue. The receptors come from a person in their 60s with lung adenocarcinoma.

The chain combines TRBV7-9 with TRBJ2-2; weak D call: TRBD1 (6 bases). The CDR3 is 14 residues long. The germline gives CDR1 SEHNR, CDR2 FQNEAQ (reference sequence). V lost 2 bases and J lost 6, with 10 bases in between. The CDR3 reads CASSLNRAAGELFF. Written as DNA, the CDR3 is TGTGCCAGCAGCTTAAACAGGGCGGCCGGGGAGCTGTTTTTT.

V and J are TRBV19 and TRBJ1-5; no firm D call. CDR1 and CDR2 (germline): LNHDA, SQIVND (reference sequence). Trimming stripped 5 bases from V and 11 bases from J, with 16 bases between. This CDR3 has 13 residues. Here the CDR3 reads CASSVTSVGAQHF. The CDR3, as DNA: TGTGCCAGTAGTGTAACGTCTGTTGGGGCCCAGCATTTT. The full variable domain, its missing parts supplied by reference TRBV19 and TRBJ1-5, is DGGITQSPKYLFRKEGQNVTLSCEQNLNHDAMYWYRQDPGQGLRLIYYSQIVNDFQKGDIAEGYSVSREKKESFPLTVTSAQKNPTAFYLCASSVTSVGAQHFGDGTRLSIL.

This chain connects TRBV28 to TRBJ2-1; maybe TRBD2 (5 bases). Germline V gives CDR1 MDHEN, CDR2 SYDVKM. The CDR3 totals 15 residues. Trimming removed 6 bases from V and 5 bases from J, with 17 bases in between. This CDR3 reads CASRSRGSEDNEQFF. As DNA, the CDR3 is TGTGCCAGCAGATCCCGAGGGTCTGAGGACAATGAGCAGTTCTTC.

CDR3 coding DNA: TGCGCCAGCAGCGTAGACTGGACCTACAATGAGCAGTTCTTC. It yields the protein CASSVDWTYNEQFF. This chain joins TRBV4-1 and TRBJ2-1; D gene unclear. V lost 5 bases and J lost 2, with 10 bases in between. Germline CDR1 is MGHRA and CDR2 is YSYEKL. CDR3 size: 14 residues.

This clone was found once. V usage is TRBV6-5 and J usage is TRBJ2-7; 9 positions match TRBD1. CDR1 and CDR2 (germline): MNHEY, SVGAGI. The CDR3 covers 14 residues. Trimming took 5 bases from V and 3 from J; bases not matched to a gene: 5. CDR3: CASSDGTGRYEQYF. The CDR3 nucleotides are TGTGCCAGCAGTGACGGGACAGGGCGCTACGAGCAGTACTTC.

A word on this clone: One end of the junction does not line up with germline, which may come from a read error. Other DNA sequences in the sample encode the same CDR3. The rearrangement joins TRBV7-2 to TRBJ2-2; tentative D call: TRBD2 (6 bases). In germline, CDR1 is SGHTA, CDR2 FQGNSA. The CDR3 loop spans 15 amino acids. Here the CDR3 reads CASSLGGRGTGELFF. CDR3 DNA: TGTGCCAGCAGTTTAGGAGGGCGGGGCACCGGGGAGCTGTTTTTT.

V and J are TRBV5-1 and TRBJ2-3; D call uncertain. Per germline, CDR1 SGHRS and CDR2 YFSETQ. The V and J ends lost 4 bases and 1 base respectively, with 10 bases between them. The length of the CDR3 is 14 residues. The CDR3, as DNA: TGCGCCAGCAGCCCCCTGGTGGGCACAGATACGCAGTATTTT. Translated: CASSPLVGTDTQYF. The entire variable domain, with the rest obtained from reference TRBV5-1 and TRBJ2-3, is as follows: KAGVTQTPRYLIKTRGQQVTLSCSPISGHRSVSWYQQTPGQGLQFLFEYFSETQRNKGNFPGRFSGRQFSNSRSEMNVSTLELGDSALYLCASSPLVGTDTQYFGPGTRLTVL.

This chain joins TRBV2 and TRBJ1-1; D gene uncertain. CDR1 is SNHLY and CDR2 is FYNNEI in the germline V gene. V lost 0 bases and J 4 bases, leaving 12 bases between the germline ends. CDR3 length equals 15 residues. The CDR3 region is CASSEALRRATEAFF. The CDR3 nucleotides read TGTGCCAGCAGTGAAGCGCTTCGGCGGGCCACTGAAGCTTTCTTT.

The chain links TRBV19 to TRBJ1-5, with D uncertain. V lost 4 bases and J lost 4, with 8 bases in between. CDR1 LNHDA and CDR2 SQIVND come from the germline V gene (reference sequence). The CDR3 is 13 amino acids. As DNA, the CDR3 is TGTGCCAGTAGTAGAGGGATAAATCAGCCCCAGCATTTT. It is translated as CASSRGINQPQHF.

This clone appeared a few times. This chain connects TRBV11-2 to TRBJ1-4, with TRBD1 matching 8 bases. The CDR3 extends over 14 amino acids. The V gene's germline CDR1 is SGHAT and CDR2 FQNNGV. J lost 6 bases, V lost 2 bases, and 2 bases had no gene match. The CDR3 DNA reads as TGTGCCAGCAGCTTAACAGGGGGAGATGAAAAACTGTTTTTT. Its translation is CASSLTGGDEKLFF.

The rearrangement links TRBV28 to TRBJ1-2; D remains ambiguous. Germline values: CDR1 MDHEN, CDR2 SYDVKM. V was shortened by 7 bases and J by 5 bases, with 11 bases between the two germline ends. CDR3 size: 12 residues. The CDR3 DNA reads TGTGCCAGCAAAGAGACTGATTATGGCTACACCTTC. It yields the protein CASKETDYGYTF.

The chain is built from TRBV7-2 and TRBJ2-1; 9 nucleotides align to TRBD2. CDR1 SGHTA and CDR2 FQGNSA come from the germline V gene. With V trimmed by 5 bases and J by 6 bases, 14 bases remained unmatched. This CDR3 spans 17 amino acids. This CDR3 is CASSNPGASGTRNEQFF. The CDR3 coding sequence is TGTGCCAGCAGCAACCCAGGGGCTAGCGGGACCCGCAATGAGCAGTTCTTC.

The chain recombines TRBV19 with TRBJ2-3, with TRBD2 matching over 10 bases. This CDR3 spans 16 amino acids. V gave up 3 bases and J gave up 5 bases; unmatched junction bases: 8. Germline V CDR1 and CDR2: LNHDA, SQIVND (reference sequence). The CDR3 nucleotides are TGTGCCAGTAGTATCTGGAATAGCGGGAGGAAAGATACGCAGTATTTT. This codes for CASSIWNSGRKDTQYF.

This clone was observed a single time. The chain uses TRBV6-1 and TRBJ2-1; D possibly corresponds to TRBD2 (6 bases). V lost 3 bases and J 7 bases, leaving 13 bases between the germline ends. Germline V gene lookup returns CDR1 MNHNS and CDR2 SASEGT. This CDR3 contains 14 residues. In DNA form, the CDR3 reads TGTGCCAGCAGTGAGTCGACTAGTCGGAATGAGCAGTTCTTC. It specifies CASSESTSRNEQFF.

The V call is TRBV4-3, the J call TRBJ2-3, with D hard to call. Germline-derived CDR1 and CDR2 are LGHNA and YSLEER. V shed 1 base and J shed 0 bases, with 2 bases lying between them. The CDR3 is 13 amino acids. The CDR3 coding sequence is TGCGCCAGCAGCCAAGCTAGCACAGATACGCAGTATTTT. Protein: CASSQASTDTQYF.

V gene TRBV5-1 combines with J gene TRBJ2-3; 10 nucleotides align to TRBD1. J lost 6 bases, V lost 4 bases, and 8 bases had no gene match. The CDR3 is 15 amino acids. Germline CDR1 SGHRS, CDR2 YFSETQ. The CDR3 region has the DNA TGCGCCAGCAGCGCCGGGACAGGGGAAGGGGATACGCAGTATTTT. Translating it yields CASSAGTGEGDTQYF.

The chain recombines TRBV2 with TRBJ2-7; D ambiguous. V was shortened by 7 bases and J by 2 bases, with 9 bases between the two germline ends. Germline CDR1 and CDR2: SNHLY and FYNNEI. This CDR3 comprises 12 residues. CDR3 in amino acids: CASNQFTYEQYF. The CDR3 nucleotides are TGTGCCAGCAATCAGTTCACCTACGAGCAGTACTTC.

V usage is TRBV6-1 and J usage is TRBJ2-3; 9 bases align to TRBD1. V was pared by 4 bases and J by 5 bases, with 1 base of the junction left unmatched. The germline V gene has CDR1 MNHNS and CDR2 SASEGT. The CDR3 spans 13 residues. In DNA form, the CDR3 reads TGTGCCAGCAGTGCGACAGGGGGAGATACGCAGTATTTT. As protein: CASSATGGDTQYF.

This clone was seen more than once but under ten times. The chain recombines TRBV5-8 with TRBJ2-2; possible D gene TRBD1, 5 bases. CDR1 and CDR2 (germline): SGHTS, YDEGEE. The V end lost 0 bases, the J end lost 0 bases, and 12 bases lay between the germline ends. This CDR3 is 17 amino acids long. CDR3 sequence (DNA): TGTGCCAGCAGCTTGGATTTGCAGGGCCCGAACACCGGGGAGCTGTTTTTT. Amino acid sequence: CASSLDLQGPNTGELFF.

On this clone itself: A read error may produce the germline difference seen at one junction end. The rearrangement links TRBV29-1 to TRBJ2-1, with TRBD1 matching over 9 bases. The germline V gene has CDR1 SQVTM and CDR2 ANQGSEA. This CDR3 comprises 15 residues. For the CDR3, the DNA is TGCAGCGTCCAAAAATCCACAGGGGGCTACGATGAGCAGTTCTTC. Residues: CSVQKSTGGYDEQFF.

The J gene is TRBJ2-1, the V gene TRBV11-2, with TRBD1 identical over 7 bases. The J segment lost 2 bases and the V segment lost 5 bases, leaving 6 bases of the junction unmatched. The CDR3 totals 15 residues. The germline V gene encodes CDR1 SGHAT and CDR2 FQNNGV. This chain's CDR3 is CASSPRQGTYNEQFF. DNA for the CDR3: TGTGCCAGCAGCCCCCGACAGGGAACCTACAATGAGCAGTTCTTC.

This chain joins TRBV29-1 and TRBJ2-2; D is possibly TRBD1 (5 bases). The CDR3 sequence is 14 residues long. The germline gives CDR1 SQVTM, CDR2 ANQGSEA. Trimming removed 4 bases at V and 4 bases at J, with 13 bases between. In DNA, the CDR3 is TGCAGCGTTGTGATGGGGCAGGGCACCGGGGAGCTGTTTTTT. Its translation: CSVVMGQGTGELFF.